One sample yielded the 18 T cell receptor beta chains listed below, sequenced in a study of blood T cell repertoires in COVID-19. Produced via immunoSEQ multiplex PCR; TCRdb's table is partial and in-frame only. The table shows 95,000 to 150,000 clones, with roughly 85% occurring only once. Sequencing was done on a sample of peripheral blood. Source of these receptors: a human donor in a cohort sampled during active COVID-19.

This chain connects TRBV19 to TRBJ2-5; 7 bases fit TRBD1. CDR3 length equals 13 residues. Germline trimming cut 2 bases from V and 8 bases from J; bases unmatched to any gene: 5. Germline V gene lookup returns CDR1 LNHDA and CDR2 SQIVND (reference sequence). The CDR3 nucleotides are TGTGCCAGTAGTATAAACAGGGGAGAAACCCAGTACTTC. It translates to CASSINRGETQYF.

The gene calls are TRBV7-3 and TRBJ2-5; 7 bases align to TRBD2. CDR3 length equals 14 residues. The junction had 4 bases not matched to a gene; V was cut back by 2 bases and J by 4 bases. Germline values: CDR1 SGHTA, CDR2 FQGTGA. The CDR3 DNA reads TGTGCCAGCAGCTTATCAGGGAGGGGAGAGACCCAGTACTTC. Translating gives CASSLSGRGETQYF.

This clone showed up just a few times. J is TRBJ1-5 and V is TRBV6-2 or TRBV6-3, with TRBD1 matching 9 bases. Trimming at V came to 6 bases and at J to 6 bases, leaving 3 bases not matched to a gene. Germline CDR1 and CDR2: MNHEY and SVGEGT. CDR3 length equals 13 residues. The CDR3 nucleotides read TGTGCCAGCAGCCCGGACAGGGGTCAGCCCCAGCATTTT. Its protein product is CASSPDRGQPQHF.

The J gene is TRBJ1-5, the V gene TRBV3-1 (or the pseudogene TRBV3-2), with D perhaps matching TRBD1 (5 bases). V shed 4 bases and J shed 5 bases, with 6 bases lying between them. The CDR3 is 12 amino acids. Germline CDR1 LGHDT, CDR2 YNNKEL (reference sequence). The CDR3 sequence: CASSRGDQPQHF. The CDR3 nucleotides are TGTGCCAGCAGCCGGGGGGATCAGCCCCAGCATTTT.

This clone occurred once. The CDR3 loop is CASRGQGNGNTIYF. CDR3 nucleotides: TGCGCCAGCAGGGGGCAGGGGAATGGAAACACCATATATTTT. The V gene is TRBV5-1, the J gene TRBJ1-3; D perhaps matches TRBD1 (6 bases). Germline assignment: CDR1 SGHRS and CDR2 YFSETQ. V gave up 5 bases and J gave up 3 bases, with 12 bases separating them. The CDR3 has 14 residues.

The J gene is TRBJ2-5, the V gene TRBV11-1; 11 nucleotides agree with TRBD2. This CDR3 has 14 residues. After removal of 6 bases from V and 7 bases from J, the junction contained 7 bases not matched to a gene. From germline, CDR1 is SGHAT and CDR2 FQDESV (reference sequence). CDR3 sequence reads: CASSQLAGEATQYF. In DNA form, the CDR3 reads TGTGCCAGCAGTCAACTAGCGGGAGAAGCGACCCAGTACTTC.

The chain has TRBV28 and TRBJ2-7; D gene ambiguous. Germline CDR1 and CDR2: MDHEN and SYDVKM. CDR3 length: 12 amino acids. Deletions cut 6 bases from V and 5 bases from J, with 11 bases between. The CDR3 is CASRTDQDEQYF. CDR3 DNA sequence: TGTGCCAGCAGAACAGATCAAGACGAGCAGTACTTC.

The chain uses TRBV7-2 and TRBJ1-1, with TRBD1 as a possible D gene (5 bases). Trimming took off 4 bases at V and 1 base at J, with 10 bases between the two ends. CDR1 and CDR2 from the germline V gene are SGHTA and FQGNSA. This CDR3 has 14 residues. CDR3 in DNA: TGTGCCAGCAGCTCCGAAACAGGGAACACTGAAGCTTTCTTT. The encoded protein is CASSSETGNTEAFF.

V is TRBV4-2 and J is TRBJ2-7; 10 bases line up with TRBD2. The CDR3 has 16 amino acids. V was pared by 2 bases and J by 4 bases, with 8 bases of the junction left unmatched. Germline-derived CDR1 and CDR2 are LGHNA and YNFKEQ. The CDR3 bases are TGTGCCAGCAGCCAATCCGTCAGCGGGGGGGGGTACGAGCAGTACTTC. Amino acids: CASSQSVSGGGYEQYF.

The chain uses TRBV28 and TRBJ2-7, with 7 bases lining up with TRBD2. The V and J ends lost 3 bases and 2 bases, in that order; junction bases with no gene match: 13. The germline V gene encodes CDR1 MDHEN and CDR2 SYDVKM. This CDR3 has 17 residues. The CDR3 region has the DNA TGTGCCAGCAGTTTTCCGCCGCCAGGCGGGAGCACCTACGAGCAGTACTTC. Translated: CASSFPPPGGSTYEQYF.

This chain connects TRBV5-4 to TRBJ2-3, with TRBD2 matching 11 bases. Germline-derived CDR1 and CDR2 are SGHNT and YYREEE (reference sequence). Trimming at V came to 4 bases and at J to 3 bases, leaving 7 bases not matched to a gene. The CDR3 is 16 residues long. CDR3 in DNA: TGTGCCAGCAGCCCCCGACTAGCGGGGATGACAGATACGCAGTATTTT. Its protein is CASSPRLAGMTDTQYF.

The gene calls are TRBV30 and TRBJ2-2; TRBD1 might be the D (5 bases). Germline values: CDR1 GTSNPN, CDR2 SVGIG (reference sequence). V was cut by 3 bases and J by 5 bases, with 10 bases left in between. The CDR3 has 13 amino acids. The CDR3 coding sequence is TGTGCCTGGAGGCAGCAGGGTACCGGGGAGCTGTTTTTT. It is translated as CAWRQQGTGELFF.

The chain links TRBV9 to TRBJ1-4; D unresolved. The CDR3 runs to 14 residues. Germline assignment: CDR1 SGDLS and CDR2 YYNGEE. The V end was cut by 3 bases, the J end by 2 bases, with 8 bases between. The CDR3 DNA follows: TGTGCCAGCAGCGCGGGGAGCACTAATGAAAAACTGTTTTTT. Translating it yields CASSAGSTNEKLFF.

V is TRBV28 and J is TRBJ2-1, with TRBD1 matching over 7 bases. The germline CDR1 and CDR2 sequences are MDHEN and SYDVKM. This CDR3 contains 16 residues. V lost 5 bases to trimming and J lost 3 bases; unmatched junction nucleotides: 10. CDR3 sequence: CASSTNRGFRYNEQFF. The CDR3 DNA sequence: TGTGCCAGCAGTACAAACAGGGGCTTCCGCTACAATGAGCAGTTCTTC. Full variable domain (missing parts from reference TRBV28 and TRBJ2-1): DVKVTQSSRYLVKRTGEKVFLECVQDMDHENMFWYRQDPGLGLRLIYFSYDVKMKEKGDIPEGYSVSREKKERFSLILESASTNQTSMYLCASSTNRGFRYNEQFFGPGTRLTVL.

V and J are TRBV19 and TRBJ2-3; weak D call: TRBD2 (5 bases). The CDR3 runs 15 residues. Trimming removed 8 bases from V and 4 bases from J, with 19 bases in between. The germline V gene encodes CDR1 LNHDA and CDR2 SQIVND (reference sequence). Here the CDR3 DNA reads TGTGCCAGTCGCTTCCTAGCAAGTCGGGCAGATACGCAGTATTTT. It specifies CASRFLASRADTQYF.

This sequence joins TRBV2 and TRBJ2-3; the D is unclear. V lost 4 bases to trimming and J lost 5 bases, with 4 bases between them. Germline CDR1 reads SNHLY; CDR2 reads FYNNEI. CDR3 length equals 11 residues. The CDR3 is CASSVVDTQYF. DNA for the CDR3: TGTGCCAGCAGTGTAGTAGATACGCAGTATTTT.

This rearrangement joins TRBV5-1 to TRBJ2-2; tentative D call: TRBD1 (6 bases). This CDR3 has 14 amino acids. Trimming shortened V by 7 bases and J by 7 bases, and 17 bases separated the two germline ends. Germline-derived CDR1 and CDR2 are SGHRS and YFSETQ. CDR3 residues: CASVAPGQIGELFF. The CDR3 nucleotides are TGCGCCAGCGTGGCTCCGGGACAAATCGGGGAGCTGTTTTTT.

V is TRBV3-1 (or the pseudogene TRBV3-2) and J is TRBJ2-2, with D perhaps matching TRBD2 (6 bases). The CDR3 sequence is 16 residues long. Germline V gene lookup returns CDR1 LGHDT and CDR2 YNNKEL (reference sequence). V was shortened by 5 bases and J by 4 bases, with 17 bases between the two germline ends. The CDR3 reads CASSSSGDDSTGELFF. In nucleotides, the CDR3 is TGTGCCAGCAGCTCGTCGGGAGATGATAGCACCGGGGAGCTGTTTTTT.